This passage covers 5 T cell receptor beta chains from one sample sequenced in a study of control samples from healthy donors and cancer patients. Profiling relied on immunoSEQ multiplex PCR, and the TCRdb table lists in-frame clones only, not all of them. The data show some 150,000 clones, around 92% seen once. Sequences were obtained from blood. The source of these receptors is a young man in good health.

J is TRBJ2-1 and V is TRBV10-2, with D tentatively TRBD1 or TRBD2 (5 bases each). There are 13 residues in the CDR3. Germline V gene sequence: CDR1 WSHSY, CDR2 SAAADI. The germline V and J ends were trimmed by 4 bases and 5 bases, with 9 bases remaining between them. The CDR3 region is CASSVGTNNEQFF. CDR3 DNA sequence: TGCGCCAGCAGTGTGGGGACGAACAATGAGCAGTTCTTC.

The chain carries TRBV5-4 and TRBJ2-7; no clear D gene. Germline CDR1 reads SGHNT; CDR2 reads YYREEE (reference sequence). This CDR3 comprises 13 residues. Trimming shortened V by 0 bases and J by 6 bases, and 10 bases separated the two germline ends. The CDR3 sequence: CASSLDPVGEQYF. CDR3 bases: TGTGCCAGCAGCTTGGACCCGGTGGGCGAGCAGTACTTC.

The rearrangement links TRBV14 to TRBJ2-7; D is tentatively TRBD1 or TRBD2 (7 bases each). Germline-derived CDR1 and CDR2 are SGHDN and FVKESK. Between the trimmed V and J ends, which lost 2 bases and 4 bases, there was a span of 12 bases. This CDR3 contains 14 residues. The CDR3 sequence is CASSQLQGGYEQYF. The CDR3 DNA reads TGTGCCAGCAGCCAACTCCAGGGGGGGTACGAGCAGTACTTC.

This clone was found once. V and J are TRBV5-5 and TRBJ1-2; TRBD1 is a possible D gene (5 bases). CDR1 is SGHKS, CDR2 YYEKEE, per germline (reference sequence). V was trimmed by 0 bases and J by 7 bases, leaving 25 bases between them. The CDR3 runs to 18 residues. Written as DNA, the CDR3 is TGTGCCAGCAGCTTGGTGGGGAGGTCGGGGGATCACGGATTTGGCTACACCTTC. Its translation: CASSLVGRSGDHGFGYTF.

The CDR3 spells CASSVKVDTEAFF. The DNA for the CDR3 is TGTGCCAGCAGCGTAAAGGTCGACACTGAAGCTTTCTTT. The V gene is TRBV9, the J gene TRBJ1-1; D gene ambiguous. V dropped 1 base and J dropped 3 bases, with 7 bases sitting between them. In germline, CDR1 is SGDLS, CDR2 YYNGEE. The CDR3 is 13 amino acids.